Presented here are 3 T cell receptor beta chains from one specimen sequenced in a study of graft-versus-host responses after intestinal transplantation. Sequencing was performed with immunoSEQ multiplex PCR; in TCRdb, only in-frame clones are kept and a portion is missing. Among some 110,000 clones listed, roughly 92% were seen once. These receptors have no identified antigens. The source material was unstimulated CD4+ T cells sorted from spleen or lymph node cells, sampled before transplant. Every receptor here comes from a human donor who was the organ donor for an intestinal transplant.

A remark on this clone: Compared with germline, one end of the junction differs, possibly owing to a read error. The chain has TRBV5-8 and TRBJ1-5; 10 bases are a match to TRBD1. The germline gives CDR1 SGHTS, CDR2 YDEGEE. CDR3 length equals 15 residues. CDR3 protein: CASSSRDRGNQLQHF. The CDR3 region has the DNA TGTGCCAGCAGCTCCCGGGACAGGGGAAATCAGCTCCAGCATTTT.

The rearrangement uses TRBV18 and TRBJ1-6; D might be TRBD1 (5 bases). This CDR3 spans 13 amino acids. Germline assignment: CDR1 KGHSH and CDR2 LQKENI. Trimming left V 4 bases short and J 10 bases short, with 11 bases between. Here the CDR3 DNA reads TGTGCCAGCTCACAGGGGCAGGGATCACCCCTCCACTTT. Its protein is CASSQGQGSPLHF.

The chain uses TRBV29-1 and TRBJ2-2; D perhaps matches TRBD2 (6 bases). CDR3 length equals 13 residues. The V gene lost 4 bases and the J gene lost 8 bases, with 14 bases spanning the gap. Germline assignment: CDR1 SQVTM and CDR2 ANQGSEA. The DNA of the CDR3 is TGCAGCGTTGTTACCGGGGGAGGAGGGGAGCTGTTTTTT. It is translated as CSVVTGGGGELFF.